This T cell receptor beta chain was sequenced in a study of blood T cell repertoires in COVID-19 (TCRdb year 2020). With regard to the full study: Collaborator samples came from the United States, Italy and Spain and covered acute and convalescent phases of COVID-19. The material from the prospective study consisted of cDNA or gDNA derived from T cells, B-cell-depleted T cells, or PBMCs. Subjects who had been exposed to COVID-19, were actively infected with it, or had recovered from it provided the deeply sampled blood TCRbeta repertoires that made up the dataset. A freely available public database, intended as a resource for researchers studying the immune response to SARS-CoV-2, is where the repertoires were released. Samples came from the ongoing ImmuneRACE study (first 160 participants) plus 1,254 subjects from 6 global collaborators. The sample metadata nearly always contained a de-identified subject ID, COVID-19 status, age in years and sex. Where HLA class I and class II types were available, the types were taken from metadata supplied by the sample provider, not from assay-based typing.

With regard to this clone: The antigen it binds to is not known. Per-base quality was not reported, and no clone a single base away is much larger than it.

TCRbeta CDR3 regions were amplified from genomic DNA using the immunoSEQ Assay, a bias-controlled multiplex PCR. For the original study's pipeline: The number of nucleated cells in each sample was estimated by amplification of reference gene primers within the assay. Sequence reads were collapsed and filtered to measure the absolute abundance of every unique TCRbeta CDR3 rearrangement. For each sample, productive Simpson clonality was calculated as the square root of Simpson's diversity index across productive rearrangements. What TCRdb holds here is the immuneACCESS table cut down to in-frame rearrangements. Part of the clones is not present; checked against another copy, under half of the missing clones reflect an unresolved V gene, and the others are unexplained. V and J calls and clone size are those listed in that table; D and trimming were worked out from the DNA. The sample table records around 310,000 clones; almost 90% of these occur just once. The top ten clonotypes cover 0.95% to 1.3% of the sample.

One collaborating source in Seattle enrolled patients while the patients were actively infected and followed the patients over time throughout the course of disease. Whole blood was collected in K2EDTA tubes by collaborating institutions according to the institutions' own protocols. For TCRbeta analysis, collaborators shipped samples in one of three forms: frozen whole blood, isolated PBMCs, or DNA extracted from either of those sample types. Broad study findings and their caveats: How much clinical and demographic metadata was included differed by source and by participant, and the metadata was provided uncurated.

CDR1 MNHEY and CDR2 SMNVEV are derived from the germline V gene (reference sequence). The CDR3, cysteine through phenylalanine, is 18 amino acids long. The retained sequence is limited to the CDR3, 54 bases, with the frame set at the first base. V trim: 6 bases; J trim: 0 bases; unmatched bases: 15. In this chain, TRBV27 is recombined with TRBJ2-7, with 9 junctional bases fitting TRBD2. This receptor was identified in a woman aged 40-49 years with COVID-19, enrolled during active disease. Sample: peripheral blood. The CDR3 loop reads CASSLRTFPSGASYEQYF. The DNA sequence is given as TGTGCCAGCAGCCTTAGGACCTTTCCTAGCGGGGCCTCCTACGAGCAGTACTTC.